The following is a T cell receptor (beta chain) sequence with its context. Per germline, CDR1 KGHSH and CDR2 LQKENI. The CDR3 extends over 15 amino acids. Trimming stripped 4 bases from V and 3 bases from J, with 15 bases between. This entry comes from a study of blood T cell repertoires in COVID-19. Per the authors' pipeline: Amplification with reference gene primers provided the estimates of nucleated cell counts. Some clones are missing from TCRdb's copy, which holds only in-frame ones; the method was immunoSEQ multiplex PCR. The V and J calls and the clone size are those of that table, but D and trimming were determined from the DNA. The sample comprises roughly 120,000 clones, roughly 88% of which are singletons, and 0.88% rests with the top ten.

The chain couples TRBV18 to TRBJ1-1; the D gene is possibly TRBD1 (6 bases). This TCR came from a woman between 50 and 59 years old with active or convalescent COVID-19. The sample was peripheral blood. CDR3 nucleotide sequence: TGTGCCAGCTCACTGCAGGGGTCGGGCGACACTGAAGCTTTCTTT. Protein sequence: CASSLQGSGDTEAFF.